This TCR beta chain originates from a study of cytomegalovirus exposure and HLA in healthy donors. The CDR3 contains 14 residues. Germline V gene data show CDR1 as MNHNS and CDR2 as SASEGT. V gave up 2 bases and J gave up 5 bases; unmatched junction bases: 5. It was with 60 Vbeta and 13 Jbeta primers that the PCR ran. Original processing methods: Unique TCR beta chains totaled about 78 million in a later count, with roughly 10 million of them shared. Method: immunoSEQ multiplex PCR; TCRdb's copy keeps in-frame clones and lacks some. The V and J calls and clone size are taken from that table; D and trimming were inferred from the DNA. This sample has more than 150,000 clones; about 80% occur once, and the top ten carry around 2%. A few counts support this clone. The antigen is undetermined. Study-wide results and limits: Sequencing likely caused a cluster of highly shared sequence variants.

Sequenced sample: PBMCs. This clonotype was sampled from a woman aged 18-29 years in good health and CMV-seropositive. V and J are TRBV6-1 and TRBJ1-2; 7 positions agree with TRBD1. DNA for the CDR3: TGTGCCAGCAGTGAAAGCCCGACAGGGTATGGCTACACCTTC. Its translation: CASSESPTGYGYTF.